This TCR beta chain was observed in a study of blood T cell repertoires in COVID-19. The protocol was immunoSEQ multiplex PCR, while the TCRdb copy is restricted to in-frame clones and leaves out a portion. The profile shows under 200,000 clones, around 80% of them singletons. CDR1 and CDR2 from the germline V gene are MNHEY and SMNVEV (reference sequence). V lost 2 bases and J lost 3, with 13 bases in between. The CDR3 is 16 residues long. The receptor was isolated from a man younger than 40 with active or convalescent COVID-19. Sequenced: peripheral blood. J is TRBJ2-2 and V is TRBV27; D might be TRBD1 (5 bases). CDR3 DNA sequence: TGTGCCAGCAGTTTAAAGTGGGGCCGGGACACCGGGGAGCTGTTTTTT. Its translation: CASSLKWGRDTGELFF.